The T cell receptor (beta chain) under discussion was sequenced for a study of blood T cell repertoires in COVID-19. The CDR3 consists of 18 residues. V was cut by 0 bases and J by 8 bases, with 20 bases left in between. Germline values: CDR1 LGHNA, CDR2 YNFKEQ. The data were produced by immunoSEQ multiplex PCR, yet TCRdb's version contains in-frame clones alone and is incomplete. There are 250,000 or so clones in the sample; 65% to 90% occur only once, and under 2% lies in the top ten. This chain joins TRBV4-2 and TRBJ1-6, with D perhaps matching TRBD1 (6 bases). The origin of this receptor is a man aged 30 to 39 with active or convalescent COVID-19. The sequenced sample was peripheral blood. The CDR3 sequence: CASSQDQLMVQGYSPLHF. The CDR3 DNA reads TGTGCCAGCAGCCAAGATCAACTTATGGTACAGGGTTATTCACCCCTCCACTTT.